This entry describes one TCR beta chain. Its antigen remains unidentified. This sample includes further DNA sequences coding for the same CDR3. These data belong to a study of cytomegalovirus exposure and HLA in healthy donors. General study findings and limits: According to reports, the classifier identified cytomegalovirus status with high specificity and sensitivity.

This CDR3 comprises 14 residues. Per germline, CDR1 SGHRS and CDR2 YFSETQ. Trimming removed 5 bases from V and 2 bases from J; junction bases left unmatched: 3. The PCR was carried out with 60 Vbeta primers and 13 Jbeta primers. Profiled with immunoSEQ multiplex PCR; TCRdb holds only in-frame clones, not every one. The table has 200,000 or so clones, around 73% seen once. Sequenced sample: PBMCs. The TCR sequence derives from a male donor in good health and CMV-seronegative. The V gene is TRBV5-1, the J gene TRBJ2-2; 7 positions match TRBD1. CDR3 DNA sequence: TGCGCCAGCAGTGGGACAGCAAACACCGGGGAGCTGTTTTTT. Amino acid sequence: CASSGTANTGELFF.